This paragraph covers one T cell receptor beta chain sequence. Its antigen is currently unknown. This entry comes from a study of response to subunit inactivated influenza vaccine. Study-level findings and limits: Authors suggested that a seasonal influenza vaccination recruits few new T cells each time.

The CDR3 totals 14 residues. The V end was cut by 4 bases, the J end by 1 base, with 10 bases between. Germline-derived CDR1 and CDR2 are ENHRY and SYGVKD. TCRdb independently ran MiXCR on the RT-PCR reads; one entry per CDR3 protein. The sample carries hundreds of thousands of distinct CDR3 sequences, roughly 25% recorded once. The sequenced sample was CD4+ T cells sorted from PBMCs, obtained more than 4 days after vaccination. The chain combines TRBV10-3 with TRBJ1-1, with a tentative D call TRBD1 (5 bases). This sequence originates from a man in his fifties who received an inactivated influenza vaccine. The CDR3 loop is CAISAQGKNTEAFF. The CDR3 DNA is TGTGCCATCAGTGCGCAGGGAAAGAACACTGAAGCTTTCTTT.